The 15 T cell receptor beta chains in this list originate from one sample, sequenced in a study of T cells after somatic rescue of genetic block. Repertoires were generated with immunoSEQ multiplex PCR, while TCRdb's copy carries only in-frame clones and drops some. Of approximately 110,000 clones in the sample, 75% to 95% are singletons; the top ten hold roughly 1.5%. Sequencing was performed on peripheral blood mononuclear cells (PBMCs). The receptors originated from a woman younger than 35.

This clone was picked up a small number of times. V gene TRBV7-2 combines with J gene TRBJ2-2; D unclear. Trimming left V 1 base short and J 2 bases short, with 14 bases between. The germline V gene encodes CDR1 SGHTA and CDR2 FQGNSA. There are 17 residues in the CDR3. The CDR3 nucleotides read TGTGCCAGCAGCTTAGGGAGTGGGCCTCCCAACACCGGGGAGCTGTTTTTT. Translation: CASSLGSGPPNTGELFF.

V is TRBV5-4 and J is TRBJ2-1; D is unresolved. V lost 0 bases to trimming and J lost 0 bases, with 7 bases between them. The germline CDR1 and CDR2 sequences are SGHNT and YYREEE (reference sequence). The CDR3 is 15 residues long. The CDR3 region is CASSLELSSYNEQFF. The CDR3 DNA reads TGTGCCAGCAGCTTGGAGTTGAGCTCCTACAATGAGCAGTTCTTC.

This chain uses TRBV19 with TRBJ1-5; D uncertain. The CDR3 length is 14 residues. From germline, CDR1 is LNHDA and CDR2 SQIVND (reference sequence). V was shortened by 6 bases and J by 3 bases, with 12 bases between the two germline ends. The CDR3 DNA is TGTGCCAGTAGGTTCTCCAGAAACAATCAGCCCCAGCATTTT. It specifies CASRFSRNNQPQHF.

This chain joins TRBV15 and TRBJ1-5, with 12 bases that match TRBD1. V was clipped by 4 bases and J by 5 bases; unmatched bases: 6. The CDR3 has 16 amino acids. In germline, CDR1 is LNHNV, CDR2 YYDKDF (reference sequence). CDR3: CATSTRDRGQDQPQHF. DNA for the CDR3: TGTGCCACCAGCACCCGGGACAGGGGGCAAGATCAGCCCCAGCATTTT.

Points on this clone: At one of its ends the junction is not consistent with the germline gene, which may arise from a read error. The V call is TRBV5-4, the J call TRBJ1-3; no clear D gene. Germline assignment: CDR1 SGHNT and CDR2 YYREEE (reference sequence). There are 16 residues in the CDR3. Written as DNA, the CDR3 is TGTGCCAGCAGTTTGGGGTCTGGATACTCTGGAAACACCATATATTTT. Its translation is CASSLGSGYSGNTIYF.

J is TRBJ1-3 and V is TRBV2; D remains unclear. In germline, CDR1 is SNHLY, CDR2 FYNNEI. The CDR3 is 15 residues long. Trimming cost V 6 bases and J 0 bases, with 12 bases left between them. The CDR3, as DNA: TGTGCCAGCAGGATAGAGGCGTCCTCTGGAAACACCATATATTTT. Protein sequence: CASRIEASSGNTIYF.

The chain is built from TRBV5-4 and TRBJ1-2; TRBD1 aligns across 10 bases. Germline V gene sequence: CDR1 SGHNT, CDR2 YYREEE (reference sequence). Trimming at V came to 3 bases and at J to 6 bases, leaving 2 bases not matched to a gene. This CDR3 spans 13 amino acids. The CDR3 region has the DNA TGTGCCAGCAGCTGGACAGGGGGAAATGGCTACACCTTC. It yields the protein CASSWTGGNGYTF.

Only one count was recorded for this clone. The rearrangement uses TRBV7-8 and TRBJ1-6; 7 bases are a match to TRBD1. This CDR3 comprises 15 residues. The germline CDR1 and CDR2 sequences are SGHVS and FQNEAQ. Trimming cost V 6 bases and J 6 bases; bases outside gene matches: 8. The CDR3 is CASSWDSQSNSPLHF. The CDR3 DNA is TGTGCCAGCAGTTGGGACAGCCAATCTAATTCACCCCTCCACTTT.

V is TRBV7-8 and J is TRBJ1-4, with D possibly being TRBD1 (5 bases). Trimming stripped 5 bases from V and 4 bases from J, with 17 bases between. CDR1 and CDR2 from the germline V gene are SGHVS and FQNEAQ. This CDR3 spans 16 amino acids. CDR3 region: CASSPRGKGHNEKLFF. Here the CDR3 DNA reads TGTGCCAGCAGCCCCCGGGGGAAAGGTCATAATGAAAAACTGTTTTTT.

The gene calls are TRBV11-1 and TRBJ1-6; D unclear. Germline CDR1 reads SGHAT; CDR2 reads FQDESV (reference sequence). V was trimmed by 7 bases and J by 0 bases, leaving 13 bases between them. The CDR3 extends over 16 amino acids. The CDR3 region has the DNA TGTGCCAGCAAGGAAAGCCCTACCTCCTATAATTCACCCCTCCACTTT. As protein: CASKESPTSYNSPLHF.

The rearrangement joins TRBV27 to TRBJ2-2; D gene uncertain. Germline CDR1 MNHEY, CDR2 SMNVEV (reference sequence). The V end was cut by 0 bases, the J end by 3 bases, with 2 bases between. The CDR3 spans 13 residues. CDR3 sequence reads: CASSLSYTGELFF. DNA of the CDR3: TGTGCCAGCAGTTTATCCTACACCGGGGAGCTGTTTTTT.

The V call is TRBV20-1, the J call TRBJ2-7, with 9 bases fitting TRBD1. This CDR3 is built from 11 residues. The germline V gene encodes CDR1 DFQATT and CDR2 SNEGSKA (reference sequence). V shed 5 bases and J 5 bases; nucleotides not matched to a gene: 1. CDR3 protein: CSAGTGHEQYF. In nucleotides, the CDR3 is TGCAGTGCTGGGACAGGGCACGAGCAGTACTTC.

The chain couples TRBV6-6 to TRBJ1-2; possibly TRBD1 for D (5 bases). The CDR3 spans 14 residues. Looked up from germline, CDR1 is MNHNY and CDR2 is SVGAGI (reference sequence). Between the trimmed V and J ends, which lost 7 bases and 4 bases, there was a span of 16 bases. In DNA, the CDR3 is TGTGCCAGCACCTCAACAGGTGATACCTATGGCTACACCTTC. Amino acid sequence: CASTSTGDTYGYTF.

The V call is TRBV18, the J call TRBJ1-4, with TRBD1 matching over 7 bases. The germline V gene has CDR1 KGHSH and CDR2 LQKENI. The trim removed 1 base at V and 4 bases at J, leaving 3 bases unmatched. The CDR3 totals 15 residues. DNA of the CDR3: TGTGCCAGCTCACCACGGACAGGTTTTAATGAAAAACTGTTTTTT. This translates into CASSPRTGFNEKLFF.

The chain is built from TRBV10-3 and TRBJ2-3; TRBD2 agrees at 11 bases. CDR3 length: 13 residues. Germline V CDR1 and CDR2: ENHRY, SYGVKD. V shed 10 bases and J 4 bases; nucleotides not matched to a gene: 4. The CDR3 sequence is CATLAGGSDTQYF. The CDR3 bases are TGTGCCACCCTAGCGGGGGGCTCAGATACGCAGTATTTT.